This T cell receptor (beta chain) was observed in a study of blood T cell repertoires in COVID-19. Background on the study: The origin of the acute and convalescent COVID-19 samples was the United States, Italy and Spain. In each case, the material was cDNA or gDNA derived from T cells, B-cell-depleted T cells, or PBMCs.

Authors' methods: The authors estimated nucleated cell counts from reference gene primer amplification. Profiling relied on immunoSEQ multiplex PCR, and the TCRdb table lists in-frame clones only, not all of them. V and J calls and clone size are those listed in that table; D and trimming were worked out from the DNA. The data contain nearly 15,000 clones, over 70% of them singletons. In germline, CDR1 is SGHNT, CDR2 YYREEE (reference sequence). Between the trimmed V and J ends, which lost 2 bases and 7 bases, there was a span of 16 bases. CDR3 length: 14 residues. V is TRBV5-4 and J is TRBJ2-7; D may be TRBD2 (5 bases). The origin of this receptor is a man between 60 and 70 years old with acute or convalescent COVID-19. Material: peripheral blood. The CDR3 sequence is CASSFLEGSGEQYF. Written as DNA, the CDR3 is TGTGCCAGCAGCTTTCTAGAGGGTTCTGGGGAGCAGTACTTC.